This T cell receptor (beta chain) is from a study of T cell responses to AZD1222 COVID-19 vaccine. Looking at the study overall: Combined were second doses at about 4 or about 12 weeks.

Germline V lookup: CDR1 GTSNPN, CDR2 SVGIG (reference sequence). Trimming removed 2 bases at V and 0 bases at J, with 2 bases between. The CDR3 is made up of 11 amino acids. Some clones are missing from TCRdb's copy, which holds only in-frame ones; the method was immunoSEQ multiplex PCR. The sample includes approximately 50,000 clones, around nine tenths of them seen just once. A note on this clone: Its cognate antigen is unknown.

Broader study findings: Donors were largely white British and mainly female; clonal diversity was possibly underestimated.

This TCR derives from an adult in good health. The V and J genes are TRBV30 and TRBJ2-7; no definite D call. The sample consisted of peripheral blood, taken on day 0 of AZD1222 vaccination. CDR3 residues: CAWSTSYEQYF. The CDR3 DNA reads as TGTGCCTGGAGTACCTCCTACGAGCAGTACTTC.